This TCR beta chain was found in a study of spatial heterogeneity in lung cancer. General observations from the study: Mutation tallies in tumors tracked expanded intratumoral alpha and beta TCR counts.

MiXCR, applied by TCRdb to the 5' RACE reads, yields one record per CDR3 protein. The sample carries thousands of distinct CDR3 sequences, approximately 10% recorded once. V gave up 6 bases and J gave up 5 bases; unmatched junction bases: 11. The CDR3 has 17 amino acids. Germline V gene data show CDR1 as MNHEY and CDR2 as SVGAGI. The time point is: sample taken at primary tumor resection. By frequency in the sample, this clonotype is medium-sized (0.01 to 0.1%). Its cognate antigen is unknown. The chain uses TRBV6-5 and TRBJ1-6; 9 positions match TRBD1. This clonotype originated in a male donor with early-stage non-small cell lung cancer. This sample comprised lung tumor tissue, obtained at surgery. The CDR3: CASRPRQGTGNNSPLHF. In nucleotides, the CDR3 is TGTGCCAGCAGACCCCGTCAGGGGACAGGGAATAATTCACCCCTCCACTTT.